The source of this T cell receptor (beta chain) is a study of blood T cell repertoires in COVID-19 (dated by TCRdb to between 2020 and 2021). Concerning the study at large: Collaborator samples came from the United States, Italy and Spain and covered acute and convalescent phases of COVID-19. The material from the prospective study consisted of cDNA or gDNA derived from T cells, B-cell-depleted T cells, or PBMCs. Subjects who had been exposed to COVID-19, were actively infected with it, or had recovered from it provided the deeply sampled blood TCRbeta repertoires that made up the dataset. The repertoires were made available in a free public database intended to serve as a resource for research on the immune response to SARS-CoV-2. Samples were obtained from the ongoing ImmuneRACE study (first 160 participants) and from 950 to 1,500 subjects provided by 6 global collaborators. The sample metadata nearly always contained a de-identified subject ID, COVID-19 status, age in years and sex. HLA class I and class II types, where available, came from metadata supplied by the sample provider rather than from assay-based typing. The investigation overall reported the following: The quantity of clinical and demographic metadata differed by source and by participant and was supplied without curation.

In Seattle, one collaborating source enrolled patients while the infection was active and tracked those patients longitudinally over the course of disease. The collaborating institutions used their own protocols to collect whole blood in K2EDTA tubes. For TCRbeta analysis, collaborators shipped samples in one of three forms: frozen whole blood, isolated PBMCs, or DNA extracted from either of those sample types. Worth noting for this clone: This receptor's antigen is unknown. Nothing much larger sits one base from this clone, and base qualities are not available.

The CDR3 starts with the cysteine, ends with the phenylalanine, and has 14 residues. Kept here is only the CDR3 DNA, which spans 42 bases and is read in frame from base 1. CDR1 and CDR2, looked up from the germline V gene, are LGHNA and YNFKEQ. The junction shows trimming of 1 base on V and 10 bases on J, plus 13 bases between the germline ends. The immunoSEQ Assay, a bias-controlled multiplex PCR, was used to amplify TCRbeta CDR3 regions from genomic DNA. The original methods were these. Nucleated cell counts per sample were estimated from amplification of reference gene primers within the assay. Sequence reads were collapsed and filtered to measure the absolute abundance of every unique TCRbeta CDR3 rearrangement. Productive Simpson clonality was computed per sample as the square root of Simpson's diversity index over productive rearrangements. TCRdb stores this immuneACCESS table with in-frame sequences only. Part of the clones is absent; in the studies checked, under half of the shortfall reflects unresolved V genes, and no reason is known for the rest. V, J and clone size reflect that table, while D and trimming were determined from the DNA. The sample table records 410,000 or so clones; around 89% of these occur just once. The ten biggest clones cover roughly 1.6% of the sample.

Recombination joined TRBV4-2 with TRBJ1-4; the D segment could be TRBD1, given 5 matching bases. The sequenced sample consisted of peripheral blood. This sequence originates from a woman aged 40 to 50 with COVID-19, enrolled during active disease. The DNA sequence is given as TGTGCCAGCAGCCAAGTGGCAGGGATGGTAAAACTGTTTTTT. It is translated as CASSQVAGMVKLFF.